This passage covers 6 T cell receptor beta chains from one sample sequenced in a study of human T cells and chemical hapten exposure (dated by TCRdb to about 2021). Library preparation employed RACE. This sample was sequenced with a NextSeq 500. TCRdb ran its own pipeline on the public reads, namely fastp trimming at Q25 and MiXCR clone calling, and kept in-frame beta chains. Rows with one shared CDR3 protein collapse into an entry with the most common genes and DNA. This sample is represented by 95,000 to 150,000 distinct CDR3 sequences; roughly 10% of them were singletons. Roughly 2.3% of the sample is taken by the ten largest. Reading the label with the study, this specimen's time point is: patch test 3, about 24 weeks after DPC sensitization. The label giving this sample's treatment or condition can be read as: therapeutic diphenylcyclopropenone sensitization with weekly scalp DPC. The sequencing here drew on whole blood, taken in connection with sensitization to the hapten diphenylcyclopropenone (DPC). These receptor sequences come from a woman in her forties or fifties with alopecia areata. Some clones in this sample may be carry-over from other donors' samples.

This clonotype has ten or more counts. J is TRBJ2-3 and V is TRBV10-3; no clear D. V dropped 9 bases and J dropped 6 bases, with 16 bases sitting between them. The length of the CDR3 is 13 residues. Germline values: CDR1 ENHRY, CDR2 SYGVKD. Here the CDR3 reads CAIQVAHTDTQYF. The CDR3 DNA sequence: TGTGCCATTCAGGTGGCTCACACGGATACGCAGTATTTT.

The rearrangement joins TRBV2 to TRBJ1-2; D is ambiguous. CDR1 is SNHLY, CDR2 FYNNEI, per germline. Trimming left V 0 bases short and J 7 bases short, with 12 bases between. The CDR3 spans 14 residues. CDR3 region: CASSEAARGRGYTF. Written as DNA, the CDR3 is TGTGCCAGCAGTGAAGCTGCTAGAGGCCGTGGCTACACCTTC. The variable domain in full, completed from reference TRBV2 and TRBJ1-2, reads EPEVTQTPSHQVTQMGQEVILRCVPISNHLYFYWYRQILGQKVEFLVSFYNNEISEKSEIFDDQFSVERPDGSNFTLKIRSTKLEDSAMYFCASSEAARGRGYTFGSGTRLTVV.

The sample holds many counts of this clonotype. The chain employs TRBV6-5 and TRBJ2-7; 12 bases match TRBD2. V was clipped by 8 bases and J by 6 bases; unmatched bases: 2. There are 12 residues in the CDR3. CDR1 and CDR2 from the germline V gene are MNHEY and SVGAGI. In nucleotides, the CDR3 is TGTGCCAGCCGGACTAGCGGGATCGAGCAGTACTTC. This codes for CASRTSGIEQYF.

As DNA, the CDR3 is TGTGCCAGCAGCCTGGGAATCACAGATACGCAGTATTTT. Its protein product is CASSLGITDTQYF. The chain carries TRBV7-9 and TRBJ2-3, with D unclear. The V gene lost 5 bases and the J gene lost 2 bases, with 8 bases spanning the gap. Per the germline V gene, CDR1 is SEHNR and CDR2 is FQNEAQ (reference sequence). CDR3 length: 13 amino acids.

This clonotype was observed a handful of times. V and J are TRBV9 and TRBJ1-1; the D gene is possibly TRBD1 (5 bases). The germline CDR1 and CDR2 sequences are SGDLS and YYNGEE. V gave up 2 bases and J gave up 2 bases, with 10 bases separating them. The CDR3 is made up of 14 amino acids. CDR3 loop: CASSVTGQNTEAFF. CDR3 coding DNA: TGTGCCAGCAGCGTTACAGGACAAAACACTGAAGCTTTCTTT.

The chain combines TRBV29-1 with TRBJ1-5, with TRBD1 matching over 8 bases. The ends lost 5 bases at V and 1 base at J; junction bases unmatched: 4. CDR1 and CDR2 (germline): SQVTM, ANQGSEA. This CDR3 region has 14 residues. CDR3 DNA sequence: TGCAGCGTTAAAGGGACAGGCAGCAATCAGCCCCAGCATTTT. Its translation is CSVKGTGSNQPQHF.